This is a list of T cell receptor beta chains from one sample in a study of cytomegalovirus exposure and HLA in healthy donors. Sequenced by immunoSEQ multiplex PCR; TCRdb stores in-frame clones only, minus some. The sample shows 130,000 or so clones, roughly 88% of them seen only once. The material sequenced was PBMCs. These receptors all come from a woman aged 18-29 years in good health and CMV-seropositive. The CDR3 runs from the conserved cysteine through the conserved F or W. Fields, in order: J gene, V gene, clone size, D gene, CDR3 protein, CDR3 DNA. D genes are given only for firm matches. Rows may omit the clone size; those that give it use once, few, many or a size class.

J gene: TRBJ1-1
V gene: TRBV9
clone size: .
D gene: .
CDR3 protein: CASSGGWGGTEAFF
CDR3 DNA: TGTGCCAGCAGCGGGGGGTGGGGGGGCACTGAAGCTTTCTTT

J gene: TRBJ1-6
V gene: TRBV5-6
clone size: .
D gene: .
CDR3 protein: CASSLAGAFHLDHF
CDR3 DNA: TGTGCCAGCAGCTTGGCTGGAGCTTTTCACCTGGACCACTTT

J gene: TRBJ2-1
V gene: TRBV19
clone size: .
D gene: TRBD1
CDR3 protein: CASSMRPGGYNEQFF
CDR3 DNA: TGTGCCAGTAGTATGAGGCCAGGGGGATACAATGAGCAGTTCTTC

J gene: TRBJ2-5
V gene: TRBV5-6
clone size: .
D gene: TRBD2
CDR3 protein: CASSAGVPETQYF
CDR3 DNA: TGTGCCAGCAGCGCGGGGGTCCCGGAGACCCAGTACTTC

J gene: TRBJ1-5
V gene: TRBV11-2
clone size: .
D gene: .
CDR3 protein: CASSSQGLRDQPQHF
CDR3 DNA: TGTGCCAGCAGCTCCCAGGGCCTCAGGGATCAGCCCCAGCATTTT

J gene: TRBJ1-1
V gene: TRBV7-3
clone size: .
D gene: .
CDR3 protein: CASSLTRDTEAFF
CDR3 DNA: TGTGCCAGCAGCTTAACCCGGGACACTGAAGCTTTCTTT

J gene: TRBJ2-2
V gene: TRBV30
clone size: .
D gene: TRBD2
CDR3 protein: CAWMRMRTSGGSNTGELFF
CDR3 DNA: TGTGCCTGGATGAGAATGCGGACTAGCGGGGGATCGAACACCGGGGAGCTGTTTTTT

J gene: TRBJ2-1
V gene: TRBV7-9
clone size: few
D gene: TRBD1
CDR3 protein: CASSFTRTSWTGEGNEQFF
CDR3 DNA: TGTGCCAGCAGCTTTACTAGGACGAGTTGGACAGGGGAGGGCAATGAGCAGTTCTTC

J gene: TRBJ2-7
V gene: TRBV2
clone size: few
D gene: TRBD2
CDR3 protein: CASRPGRAGLAGPTYEQYF
CDR3 DNA: TGTGCCAGCAGACCCGGAAGAGCGGGACTAGCGGGGCCTACCTACGAGCAGTACTTC

J gene: TRBJ2-7
V gene: TRBV19
clone size: .
D gene: TRBD1
CDR3 protein: CASSRPGQGKDEQYF
CDR3 DNA: TGTGCCAGTAGTAGACCGGGACAGGGTAAGGACGAGCAGTACTTC

J gene: TRBJ2-7
V gene: TRBV6-1
clone size: few
D gene: TRBD1
CDR3 protein: CASSETGGTHEPYF
CDR3 DNA: TGTGCCAGCAGTGAAACAGGGGGCACTCACGAGCCGTACTTC

J gene: TRBJ1-1
V gene: TRBV29-1
clone size: .
D gene: .
CDR3 protein: CSPGGGEAEAFF
CDR3 DNA: TGCAGCCCCGGAGGAGGGGAGGCTGAAGCTTTCTTT

J gene: TRBJ2-5
V gene: TRBV19
clone size: .
D gene: .
CDR3 protein: CASNQGIQETQYF
CDR3 DNA: TGTGCCAGTAATCAGGGAATACAAGAGACCCAGTACTTC

J gene: TRBJ2-7
V gene: TRBV4-2
clone size: .
D gene: TRBD2
CDR3 protein: CASSQSIAGGNEQYF
CDR3 DNA: TGTGCCAGCAGCCAATCTATAGCGGGGGGGAACGAGCAGTACTTC

J gene: TRBJ1-6
V gene: TRBV5-6
clone size: .
D gene: .
CDR3 protein: CASSWGQFFYNSPLHF
CDR3 DNA: TGTGCCAGCAGCTGGGGGCAGTTTTTCTATAATTCACCCCTCCACTTT

J gene: TRBJ2-7
V gene: TRBV28
clone size: .
D gene: .
CDR3 protein: CASSPTVGPGEQYF
CDR3 DNA: TGTGCCAGCAGTCCGACAGTGGGCCCAGGCGAGCAGTACTTC

J gene: TRBJ2-1
V gene: TRBV7-9
clone size: .
D gene: TRBD1
CDR3 protein: CASSFQGDEQFF
CDR3 DNA: TGTGCCAGCAGCTTTCAGGGGGATGAGCAGTTCTTC

J gene: TRBJ2-5
V gene: TRBV4-2
clone size: .
D gene: TRBD2
CDR3 protein: CASSQEGLAETQYF
CDR3 DNA: TGTGCCAGCAGCCAAGAGGGACTAGCGGAGACCCAGTACTTC

J gene: TRBJ1-1
V gene: TRBV19
clone size: once
D gene: TRBD1
CDR3 protein: CASSIVGQGRTEAFF
CDR3 DNA: TGTGCCAGTAGTATAGTCGGACAGGGGCGCACTGAAGCTTTCTTT

J gene: TRBJ1-6
V gene: TRBV6-1
clone size: .
D gene: TRBD1
CDR3 protein: CASRETGYNSPLHF
CDR3 DNA: TGTGCCAGCAGGGAGACAGGGTATAATTCACCCCTCCACTTT